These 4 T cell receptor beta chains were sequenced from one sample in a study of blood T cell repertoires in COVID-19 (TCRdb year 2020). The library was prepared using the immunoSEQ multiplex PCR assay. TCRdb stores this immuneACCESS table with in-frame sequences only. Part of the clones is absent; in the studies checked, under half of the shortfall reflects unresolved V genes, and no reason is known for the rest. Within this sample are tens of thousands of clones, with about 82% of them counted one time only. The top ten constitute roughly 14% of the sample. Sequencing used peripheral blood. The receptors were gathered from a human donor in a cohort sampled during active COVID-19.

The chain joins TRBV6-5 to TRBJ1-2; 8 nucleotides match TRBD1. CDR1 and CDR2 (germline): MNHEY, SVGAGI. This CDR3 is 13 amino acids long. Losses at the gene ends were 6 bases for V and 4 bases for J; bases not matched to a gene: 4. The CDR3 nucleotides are TGTGCCAGCAGACCCAGGGGGCCCTATGGCTACACCTTC. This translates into CASRPRGPYGYTF.

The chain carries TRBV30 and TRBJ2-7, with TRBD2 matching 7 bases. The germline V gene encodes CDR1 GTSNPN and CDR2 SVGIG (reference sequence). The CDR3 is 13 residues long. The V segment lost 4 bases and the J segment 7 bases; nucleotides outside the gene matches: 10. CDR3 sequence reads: CAWTRDGGREQYF. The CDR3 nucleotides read TGTGCCTGGACTAGGGACGGGGGGAGAGAGCAGTACTTC.

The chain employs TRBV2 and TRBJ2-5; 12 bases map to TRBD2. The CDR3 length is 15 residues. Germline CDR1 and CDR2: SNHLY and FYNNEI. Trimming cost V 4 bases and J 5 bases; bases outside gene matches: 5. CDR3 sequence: CASSASGGAGETQYF. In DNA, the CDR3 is TGTGCCAGCAGTGCTAGCGGGGGGGCAGGGGAGACCCAGTACTTC. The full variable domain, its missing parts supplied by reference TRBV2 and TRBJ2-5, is EPEVTQTPSHQVTQMGQEVILRCVPISNHLYFYWYRQILGQKVEFLVSFYNNEISEKSEIFDDQFSVERPDGSNFTLKIRSTKLEDSAMYFCASSASGGAGETQYFGPGTRLLVL.

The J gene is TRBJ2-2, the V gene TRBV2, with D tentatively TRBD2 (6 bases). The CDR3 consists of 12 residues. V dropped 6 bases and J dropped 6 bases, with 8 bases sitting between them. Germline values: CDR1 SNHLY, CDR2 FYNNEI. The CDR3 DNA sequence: TGTGCCAGCAGAGGAGGGCCCGGGGAGCTGTTTTTT. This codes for CASRGGPGELFF.